What follows are 5 T cell receptor beta chains derived from one specimen sequenced in a study of glioma-infiltrating T cells after dendritic cell vaccination. Profiled with immunoSEQ multiplex PCR; TCRdb holds only in-frame clones, not every one. The table shows about 73,000 clones, with roughly 82% occurring only once. This specimen consisted of blood, obtained before dendritic cell vaccination. The receptors come from a human donor with glioblastoma.

V and J are TRBV4-1 and TRBJ2-3; 7 bases map to TRBD1. The trim removed 1 base at V and 2 bases at J, leaving 9 bases unmatched. CDR3 length: 17 amino acids. Per the germline V gene, CDR1 is MGHRA and CDR2 is YSYEKL. The CDR3 sequence: CASSQAGTGAATDTQYF. The CDR3 region has the DNA TGCGCCAGCAGCCAAGCAGGAACAGGGGCGGCCACAGATACGCAGTATTTT.

The CDR3 sequence is CATQGLASYEQYV. CDR3 in DNA: TGTGCCACCCAGGGACTAGCGAGCTACGAGCAGTACGTC. J is TRBJ2-7 and V is TRBV6-1, with 10 bases that match TRBD2. Germline CDR1 MNHNS, CDR2 SASEGT. The J segment lost 3 bases and the V segment lost 10 bases, leaving 6 bases of the junction unmatched. This CDR3 contains 13 residues.

This sequence joins TRBV6-5 and TRBJ2-7; tentatively, D is TRBD1 (5 bases). This CDR3 region has 13 residues. Between the trimmed V and J ends, which lost 7 bases and 3 bases, there was a span of 13 bases. Per germline, CDR1 MNHEY and CDR2 SVGAGI. The CDR3 coding sequence is TGTGCCAGCAAGGGTACAGGCTTCTACGAGCAGTACTTC. Residues: CASKGTGFYEQYF.

V and J are TRBV10-3 and TRBJ1-1; tentatively, D is TRBD1 (6 bases). From germline, CDR1 is ENHRY and CDR2 SYGVKD. V was shortened by 1 base and J by 1 base, with 16 bases between the two germline ends. The CDR3 extends over 17 amino acids. CDR3 protein: CAISEYVSQGSNTEAFF. DNA of the CDR3: TGTGCCATCAGTGAGTACGTGTCTCAGGGGTCGAACACTGAAGCTTTCTTT.

The chain uses TRBV28 and TRBJ2-7, with D tentatively TRBD2 (7 bases). CDR1 MDHEN and CDR2 SYDVKM come from the germline V gene. The V and J ends lost 9 bases and 4 bases respectively, with 22 bases between them. This CDR3 spans 15 amino acids. CDR3 nucleotides: TGTGCCAGGGGGGGCTGGCGGGAGCTTAATTACGAGCAGTACGTC. Its translation is CARGGWRELNYEQYV.